This is a list of T cell receptor beta chains from one sample in a study of Ad26.COV2.S vaccination and SARS-CoV-2 variants. Produced via immunoSEQ multiplex PCR; TCRdb's table is partial and in-frame only. This table holds around 320,000 clones, around nine tenths found once. Specimen: peripheral blood, collected in a trial of Ad26.COV2.S vaccine versus placebo. All receptors come from a person between 18 and 65 years old who received the Ad26.COV2.S COVID-19 vaccine or a placebo. Both conserved end residues are part of each CDR3. A D gene is named only where the DNA matches it firmly. Where a row states a size, it is once, few, many or the class of an expanded clone; other rows omit it.

TRBV4-3	16	NA	TRBD1	TRBJ1-2	CASSQLIGDRSYGYTF	TGCGCCAGCAGCCAATTGATAGGGGACAGGAGCTATGGCTACACCTTC
TRBV9	16	NA	TRBD1	TRBJ1-1	CASSVDWGQMNTEAFF	TGTGCCAGCAGCGTAGATTGGGGACAGATGAACACTGAAGCTTTCTTT
TRBV5-1	15	NA	NA	TRBJ2-7	CASSLGGAETYEQYF	TGCGCCAGCAGCTTAGGAGGGGCTGAAACCTACGAGCAGTACTTC
TRBV9	16	NA	NA	TRBJ2-1	CASSVVDTSSYNEQFF	TGTGCCAGCAGCGTAGTGGACACTAGCTCCTACAATGAGCAGTTCTTC
TRBV6-1	14	NA	NA	TRBJ1-4	CASSEGGRNEKLFF	TGTGCCAGCAGTGAAGGGGGGAGGAATGAAAAACTGTTTTTT
TRBV7-2	14	NA	TRBD1	TRBJ2-3	CASSFDRAGDTQYF	TGTGCCAGCAGCTTTGACAGGGCCGGAGATACGCAGTATTTT
TRBV9	16	NA	NA	TRBJ2-5	CASSANAGTSQETQYF	TGTGCCAGCAGCGCCAACGCCGGGACAAGCCAAGAGACCCAGTACTTC
TRBV19	16	few	NA	TRBJ2-3	CASSPRPLMGADTQYF	TGTGCCAGTAGTCCCCGACCTCTTATGGGGGCAGATACGCAGTATTTT
TRBV27	16	NA	TRBD2	TRBJ2-3	CASSLFPNSGVDTQYF	TGTGCCAGCAGTTTATTCCCTAATAGCGGGGTAGATACGCAGTATTTT
TRBV6-5	16	NA	NA	TRBJ2-4	CASSYRQGLAKNIQYF	TGTGCCAGCAGTTACAGGCAGGGCTTAGCCAAAAACATTCAGTACTTC
TRBV9	15	NA	NA	TRBJ1-1	CASSEEVGGSTEAFF	TGTGCCAGCAGCGAAGAAGTGGGGGGAAGCACTGAAGCTTTCTTT
TRBV25-1	13	NA	TRBD2	TRBJ2-7	CASSVAGLGEQYF	TGTGCCAGCAGTGTAGCGGGGTTGGGTGAGCAGTACTTC
TRBV27	14	NA	TRBD2	TRBJ2-5	CASRLAGAEETQYF	TGTGCCAGTCGGCTAGCGGGGGCGGAAGAGACCCAGTACTTC
TRBV27	17	NA	NA	TRBJ2-1	CASRSQMRRSSYNEQFF	TGTGCCAGCAGGTCGCAGATGCGCAGGAGCTCCTACAATGAGCAGTTCTTC
TRBV7-9	16	few	NA	TRBJ1-1	CASSLAGLGKGTEAFF	TGTGCCAGCAGCTTAGCGGGGTTAGGCAAGGGCACTGAAGCTTTCTTT
TRBV19	16	NA	NA	TRBJ1-5	CASSIDLSGYNQPQHF	TGTGCCAGTAGTATAGATCTATCGGGGTACAATCAGCCCCAGCATTTT
TRBV12-5	18	NA	TRBD1	TRBJ2-1	CASGFGLRDRGPGHEQFF	TGTGCTAGTGGTTTCGGTCTCCGGGACAGGGGGCCGGGGCATGAGCAGTTCTTC
TRBV5-1	12	NA	TRBD1	TRBJ2-1	CASSSTGDEQFF	TGCGCCAGCAGCTCTACAGGGGATGAGCAGTTCTTC
TRBV27	13	NA	NA	TRBJ1-2	CASSLSSNYGYTF	TGTGCCAGCAGTTTATCGAGTAACTATGGCTACACCTTC
TRBV5-1	14	NA	TRBD1	TRBJ1-2	CASSRDRVGYGYTF	TGCGCCAGCAGCCGGGACAGGGTAGGCTATGGCTACACCTTC
TRBV4-3	15	NA	NA	TRBJ1-5	CASSQNRGSLGPQHF	TGCGCCAGCAGCCAAAACAGAGGGAGTTTAGGGCCCCAGCATTTT
TRBV5-6	16	NA	TRBD1	TRBJ1-5	CASRNYTGGASQPQHF	TGTGCCAGCAGAAACTATACAGGGGGCGCGAGTCAGCCCCAGCATTTT
TRBV4-3	18	once	TRBD1	TRBJ1-6	CASSQDPLLTGGSSPLHF	TGCGCCAGCAGCCAAGACCCGCTCCTTACAGGGGGTAGTTCACCCCTCCACTTT
TRBV12-3/TRBV12-4	11	NA	NA	TRBJ2-3	CASSHGWGEYF	TGTGCCAGCAGCCATGGATGGGGAGAGTATTTT
TRBV30	13	NA	NA	TRBJ1-1	CAWRSLWDTEAFF	TGTGCCTGGAGGAGTTTGTGGGACACTGAAGCTTTCTTT
TRBV3-1/TRBV3-2	15	NA	NA	TRBJ2-7	CASSQGRGSAYEQYF	TGTGCCAGCAGCCAAGGAAGGGGATCGGCCTACGAGCAGTACTTC
TRBV12-3/TRBV12-4	13	NA	NA	TRBJ1-5	CASKGGAIQPQHF	TGTGCCAGCAAGGGGGGGGCCATTCAGCCCCAGCATTTT
TRBV15	14	NA	NA	TRBJ2-3	CATSTGQRTDTQYF	TGTGCCACCAGCACTGGACAGCGCACAGATACGCAGTATTTT
TRBV27	16	NA	NA	TRBJ2-4	CASSLEGPRAKNIQYF	TGTGCCAGCAGTTTGGAAGGGCCCAGAGCCAAAAACATTCAGTACTTC
TRBV10-3	15	NA	NA	TRBJ1-5	CAISGGHLNNQPQHF	TGTGCCATCAGTGGGGGACACCTTAACAATCAGCCCCAGCATTTT
TRBV30	12	NA	NA	TRBJ1-4	CAWGRDGEKLFF	TGTGCCTGGGGGAGGGATGGGGAAAAACTGTTTTTT
TRBV9	14	NA	TRBD1	TRBJ1-1	CASSVTGGGTEAFF	TGTGCCAGCAGCGTGACAGGGGGCGGCACTGAAGCTTTCTTT
TRBV5-1	16	NA	TRBD1	TRBJ2-3	CASAPGQGFGTDTQYF	TGCGCCAGCGCCCCGGGACAGGGATTCGGGACAGATACGCAGTATTTT
TRBV7-3	13	NA	NA	TRBJ1-1	CASSSDSNTEAFF	TGTGCCAGCAGCTCGGACAGTAACACTGAAGCTTTCTTT
TRBV7-9	14	NA	TRBD2	TRBJ2-3	CASSFSSGTDTQYF	TGTGCCAGCAGCTTCTCTAGCGGGACAGATACGCAGTATTTT
TRBV7-6	16	NA	NA	TRBJ2-5	CASSLPRVREQETQYF	TGTGCCAGCAGCTTACCGCGGGTGAGGGAACAAGAGACCCAGTACTTC
TRBV3-1/TRBV3-2	18	NA	TRBD1	TRBJ2-3	CASSQDTPTGFLTDTQYF	TGTGCCAGCAGCCAAGATACCCCGACAGGGTTTCTAACAGATACGCAGTATTTT
TRBV10-3	15	NA	TRBD1	TRBJ1-2	CAISAGTGIIYGYTF	TGTGCCATCAGTGCCGGGACAGGAATAATCTATGGCTACACCTTC
TRBV27	12	NA	NA	TRBJ1-1	CASKKNPSEAFF	TGTGCCAGCAAGAAGAACCCCTCTGAAGCTTTCTTT
TRBV29-1	12	NA	NA	TRBJ1-5	CSVGQLNQPQHF	TGCAGCGTTGGACAGCTGAATCAGCCCCAGCATTTT
TRBV7-2	13	NA	NA	TRBJ2-7	CASSRGVPYEQYF	TGTGCCAGCAGCCGCGGGGTGCCCTACGAGCAGTACTTC
TRBV18	15	NA	TRBD2	TRBJ2-7	CASSPPTSGGYEQYF	TGTGCCAGCTCACCACCAACTAGCGGGGGATACGAGCAGTACTTC
TRBV6-5	15	NA	NA	TRBJ2-1	CASSSPGTLYNEQFF	TGTGCCAGCAGTTCCCCCGGGACACTTTACAATGAGCAGTTCTTC
TRBV14	17	once	NA	TRBJ2-3	CASSQGVLRKVTDTQYF	TGTGCCAGCAGCCAAGGAGTGCTTCGAAAGGTGACAGATACGCAGTATTTT
TRBV9	16	NA	NA	TRBJ2-3	CASSAEDWAVVDTQYF	TGTGCCAGCAGCGCGGAGGACTGGGCGGTGGTAGATACGCAGTATTTT
TRBV29-1	14	NA	TRBD2	TRBJ2-3	CSVDVAGGSYTQYF	TGCAGCGTTGATGTTGCGGGGGGGTCATATACGCAGTATTTT
TRBV18	17	once	TRBD2	TRBJ2-6	CASSPWEAGSGANVLTF	TGTGCCAGCTCACCATGGGAAGCGGGGTCTGGGGCCAACGTCCTGACTTTC
TRBV5-1	14	NA	NA	TRBJ1-1	CASSSGRGDTEAFF	TGCGCCAGCAGCTCGGGTAGGGGTGACACTGAAGCTTTCTTT
TRBV11-1	14	NA	NA	TRBJ1-2	CASSFDPSNYGYTF	TGTGCCAGCAGCTTTGACCCCTCTAACTATGGCTACACCTTC
TRBV6-5	13	NA	NA	TRBJ1-5	CASLPQGLQPQHF	TGTGCCAGCCTTCCACAGGGACTACAGCCCCAGCATTTT
TRBV7-8	17	NA	NA	TRBJ1-1	CASSLVSTATLNTEAFF	TGTGCCAGCAGCTTAGTGTCGACAGCTACTTTGAACACTGAAGCTTTCTTT
TRBV10-3	17	NA	NA	TRBJ2-1	CAISGPRGGALNNEQFF	TGTGCCATCTCCGGCCCTCGCGGCGGGGCGCTCAACAATGAGCAGTTCTTC
TRBV7-2	11	NA	NA	TRBJ2-5	CASSSLKTQYF	TGTGCCAGCAGCTCTTTGAAGACCCAGTACTTC
TRBV5-6	15	NA	NA	TRBJ1-4	CASSFNQGSYEKLFF	TGTGCCAGCAGCTTCAACCAGGGGAGTTATGAAAAACTGTTTTTT
TRBV9	17	NA	TRBD2	TRBJ2-2	CASSDLSSGENTGELFF	TGTGCCAGCAGCGATCTTTCTAGCGGGGAGAACACCGGGGAGCTGTTTTTT
TRBV4-2	14	NA	NA	TRBJ1-1	CASSQSAGNTEAFF	TGTGCCAGCAGCCAATCAGCGGGGAACACTGAAGCTTTCTTT
TRBV4-2	14	few	NA	TRBJ1-2	CASSQGGTGRGYTF	TGTGCCAGCAGCCAAGGAGGAACAGGGAGGGGCTACACCTTC
TRBV5-4	14	NA	TRBD1	TRBJ1-3	CASSPDRGGNTIYF	TGTGCCAGCAGTCCTGACAGGGGTGGAAACACCATATATTTT